One sample yielded the 8 T cell receptor beta chains listed below, sequenced in a study of CD4+ T cells in melanoma. Only in-frame clones appear in the TCRdb table, and some are missing; sequencing was by immunoSEQ multiplex PCR. Found here are 50,000 to 60,000 clones, approximately 74% of them singletons; the top ten hold 4.8%. Sequencing was done on a sample of tumor tissue. These receptors were obtained from a human donor with melanoma.

The CDR3 DNA is TGTGCCAGCAGCGCAGGGCGGACTGAAGCTTTCTTT. It encodes CASSAGRTEAFF. J is TRBJ1-1 and V is TRBV7-2; tentative D call: TRBD1 (5 bases). V gave up 5 bases and J gave up 5 bases, with 9 bases separating them. Germline assignment: CDR1 SGHTA and CDR2 FQGNSA. This CDR3 is 12 amino acids long.

This clone was recorded once. The chain is built from TRBV27 and TRBJ1-1; the D gene is possibly TRBD1 (5 bases). Germline assignment: CDR1 MNHEY and CDR2 SMNVEV (reference sequence). V was shortened by 5 bases and J by 3 bases, with 13 bases between the two germline ends. The CDR3 extends over 14 amino acids. CDR3 bases: TGTGCCAGCAGTCACGACAGAATCTACACTGAAGCTTTCTTT. Residues: CASSHDRIYTEAFF.

This chain's CDR3 is CASSLIATNEKLFF. DNA of the CDR3: TGTGCCAGCAGCTTAATAGCAACTAATGAAAAACTGTTTTTT. The chain employs TRBV7-2 and TRBJ1-4, with unresolved D. The V and J ends lost 2 bases and 0 bases respectively, with 4 bases between them. CDR3 length equals 14 residues. Germline CDR1 is SGHTA and CDR2 is FQGNSA.

This clone was recorded a few times. The rearrangement links TRBV9 to TRBJ2-1, with a tentative D call TRBD1 (6 bases). This CDR3 has 15 residues. CDR1 is SGDLS and CDR2 is YYNGEE in the germline V gene. V gave up 3 bases and J gave up 0 bases, with 10 bases separating them. CDR3 protein: CASSAGQSSYNEQFF. The CDR3 DNA reads as TGTGCCAGCAGCGCTGGACAGAGCTCCTACAATGAGCAGTTCTTC.

This clone was recorded a few times. J is TRBJ2-3 and V is TRBV15; 10 positions match TRBD2. The CDR3 loop spans 16 amino acids. J gave up 3 bases and V 1 base, and 4 bases lay outside the gene matches. Germline CDR1 is LNHNV and CDR2 is YYDKDF (reference sequence). The CDR3 DNA follows: TGTGCCACCAGCAGAGCCCAGCGGGGGGGTACAGATACGCAGTATTTT. Translating it yields CATSRAQRGGTDTQYF.

The chain has TRBV30 and TRBJ2-5; weak D call: TRBD1 (9 bases). The J call may be faulty, since TRBJ2-7 better matches the DNA end. The CDR3 runs to 15 residues. Looked up from germline, CDR1 is GTSNPN and CDR2 is SVGIG (reference sequence). CDR3 sequence reads: CAWTGGTGSSYEQYF. CDR3 coding DNA: TGTGCCTGGACGGGGGGGACAGGGTCGTCCTACGAGCAGTACTTC.

The rearrangement links TRBV6-6 to TRBJ1-2, with D unclear. Trimming stripped 0 bases from V and 3 bases from J, with 11 bases between. The germline V gene encodes CDR1 MNHNY and CDR2 SVGAGI (reference sequence). This CDR3 has 15 amino acids. DNA of the CDR3: TGTGCCAGCAGTTACTCGGGTGGGCGTGACTATGGCTACACCTTC. Translating it yields CASSYSGGRDYGYTF.

The chain joins TRBV5-6 to TRBJ1-3; D is uncertain. The ends were cut back, 0 bases at V and 2 bases at J, with 3 bases in the middle. CDR1 is SGHDT and CDR2 is YYEEEE in the germline V gene. This CDR3 contains 13 residues. The CDR3 loop reads CASSLVAGNTIYF. CDR3 sequence (DNA): TGTGCCAGCAGCTTGGTGGCTGGAAACACCATATATTTT.